Listed below are T cell receptor beta chains from one sample, sequenced in a study of OX40 agonist ivuxolimab in advanced cancers. Assay: immunoSEQ multiplex PCR; the TCRdb copy retains only in-frame clones and omits some. The table has 58,000 or so clones, around 81% seen once. This sample comprised CD4+ or CD8+ T cells sorted from blood, obtained in a trial of the OX40 agonist ivuxolimab. All receptors derive from an adult with an advanced solid tumor such as melanoma, head and neck, liver or kidney cancer. The CDR3 runs from the conserved cysteine through the conserved F or W. Fields, in order: clone size, J gene, V gene, D gene, CDR3 protein, CDR3 DNA. D genes are given only for firm matches. Clone size, where shown, is once, few, many, or a class for clones that have expanded.

clone size: -; J gene: TRBJ1-1; V gene: TRBV27; D gene: TRBD1; CDR3 protein: CASSDGTGGTEAFF; CDR3 DNA: TGTGCCAGCAGTGACGGGACAGGGGGCACTGAAGCTTTCTTT
clone size: -; J gene: TRBJ2-7; V gene: TRBV28; D gene: TRBD2; CDR3 protein: CASRRDLGAGDNSYEQYF; CDR3 DNA: TGTGCCAGCAGGCGGGACCTGGGAGCGGGAGATAACTCCTACGAGCAGTACTTC
clone size: -; J gene: TRBJ1-6; V gene: TRBV5-4; D gene: TRBD1; CDR3 protein: CASSYGTGNSPLHF; CDR3 DNA: TGTGCCAGCAGCTACGGGACAGGCAATTCACCCCTCCACTTT
clone size: -; J gene: TRBJ2-5; V gene: TRBV12-5; D gene: TRBD1; CDR3 protein: CASGSNTGGKETQYF; CDR3 DNA: TGTGCTAGTGGTTCGAATACAGGGGGCAAGGAGACCCAGTACTTC
clone size: -; J gene: TRBJ2-5; V gene: TRBV9; D gene: TRBD2; CDR3 protein: CASSVTSVQETQYF; CDR3 DNA: TGTGCCAGCAGCGTAACTAGCGTACAAGAGACCCAGTACTTC
clone size: medium-sized; J gene: TRBJ2-5; V gene: TRBV29-1; D gene: TRBD1; CDR3 protein: CSVVTGGAETQYF; CDR3 DNA: TGCAGCGTTGTTACAGGGGGCGCAGAGACCCAGTACTTC
clone size: -; J gene: TRBJ2-1; V gene: TRBV14; D gene: -; CDR3 protein: CASSQDGVYNEQFF; CDR3 DNA: TGTGCCAGCAGCCAAGATGGGGTGTACAATGAGCAGTTCTTC
clone size: -; J gene: TRBJ2-1; V gene: TRBV4-2; D gene: TRBD2; CDR3 protein: CASSLVGSLAGAINEQFF; CDR3 DNA: TGTGCCAGCAGCTTGGTCGGGAGCCTAGCGGGAGCAATCAATGAGCAGTTCTTC
clone size: -; J gene: TRBJ2-5; V gene: TRBV28; D gene: -; CDR3 protein: CAIRLVKETQYF; CDR3 DNA: TGTGCCATTCGACTAGTTAAGGAGACCCAGTACTTC
clone size: -; J gene: TRBJ2-4; V gene: TRBV19; D gene: -; CDR3 protein: CASSIDPRQAAGAKNIQYF; CDR3 DNA: TGTGCCAGTAGTATAGATCCGAGACAGGCCGCGGGAGCCAAAAACATTCAGTACTTC
clone size: -; J gene: TRBJ1-1; V gene: TRBV27; D gene: TRBD1; CDR3 protein: CASKPTGRRRYTF; CDR3 DNA: TGTGCCAGCAAACCGACAGGGCGACGCCGATACACCTTT
clone size: -; J gene: TRBJ1-6; V gene: TRBV19; D gene: -; CDR3 protein: CASSPGNDNSPLHF; CDR3 DNA: TGTGCCAGTAGTCCAGGGAACGATAATTCACCCCTCCACTTT
clone size: -; J gene: TRBJ2-6; V gene: TRBV6-1; D gene: TRBD2; CDR3 protein: CASTGGSGANVLTF; CDR3 DNA: TGTGCCAGCACGGGGGGCTCTGGGGCCAACGTCCTGACTTTC
clone size: -; J gene: TRBJ2-1; V gene: TRBV11-3; D gene: -; CDR3 protein: CASSPGLGAYNEQFF; CDR3 DNA: TGTGCCAGCAGCCCAGGGTTGGGGGCTTACAATGAGCAGTTCTTC
clone size: -; J gene: TRBJ1-2; V gene: TRBV28; D gene: -; CDR3 protein: CASRGWGDNGYTF; CDR3 DNA: TGTGCCAGCAGGGGATGGGGGGATAATGGCTACACCTTC
clone size: -; J gene: TRBJ1-4; V gene: TRBV7-2; D gene: TRBD1; CDR3 protein: CASSSWRGQGGEKLFF; CDR3 DNA: TGTGCCAGCAGCTCCTGGAGAGGACAGGGGGGTGAAAAACTGTTTTTT
clone size: -; J gene: TRBJ1-1; V gene: TRBV19; D gene: -; CDR3 protein: CASSALDKNTEAFF; CDR3 DNA: TGTGCCAGTAGTGCATTGGACAAGAACACTGAAGCTTTCTTT
clone size: -; J gene: TRBJ1-1; V gene: TRBV19; D gene: -; CDR3 protein: CASSILWTENTEAFF; CDR3 DNA: TGTGCCAGTAGTATTCTCTGGACAGAGAACACTGAAGCTTTCTTT
clone size: few; J gene: TRBJ2-1; V gene: TRBV19; D gene: TRBD1; CDR3 protein: CASTPGQGNNEQFF; CDR3 DNA: TGTGCCAGTACCCCCGGACAGGGCAACAATGAGCAGTTCTTC
clone size: -; J gene: TRBJ2-7; V gene: TRBV11-2; D gene: -; CDR3 protein: CASSLVRGNEQYF; CDR3 DNA: TGTGCCAGCAGCTTAGTCCGGGGTAACGAGCAGTACTTC
clone size: -; J gene: TRBJ1-1; V gene: TRBV27; D gene: -; CDR3 protein: CASSPQGVMNTEAFF; CDR3 DNA: TGTGCCAGCAGTCCCCAAGGGGTCATGAACACTGAAGCTTTCTTT
clone size: -; J gene: TRBJ2-1; V gene: TRBV7-2; D gene: -; CDR3 protein: CASSSLSYREQFF; CDR3 DNA: TGTGCCAGCAGCTCCCTCAGCTACCGTGAGCAGTTCTTC
clone size: -; J gene: TRBJ2-6; V gene: TRBV28; D gene: -; CDR3 protein: CASSLATGANVLTF; CDR3 DNA: TGTGCCAGCAGTTTGGCTACTGGGGCCAACGTCCTGACTTTC
clone size: -; J gene: TRBJ2-7; V gene: TRBV28; D gene: -; CDR3 protein: CASAHPRGFSEQYF; CDR3 DNA: TGTGCCAGCGCCCACCCGAGAGGGTTCAGCGAGCAGTACTTC
clone size: -; J gene: TRBJ2-1; V gene: TRBV7-3; D gene: -; CDR3 protein: CASSSTGTNYNEQFF; CDR3 DNA: TGTGCCAGCAGCTCCACAGGGACTAACTACAATGAGCAGTTCTTC
clone size: -; J gene: TRBJ2-1; V gene: TRBV7-8; D gene: TRBD1; CDR3 protein: CASSAQTGGSEQFF; CDR3 DNA: TGTGCCAGCAGCGCCCAGACAGGGGGCAGTGAGCAGTTCTTC
clone size: -; J gene: TRBJ1-2; V gene: TRBV6-4; D gene: -; CDR3 protein: CASSDSTASAGYTF; CDR3 DNA: TGTGCCAGCAGTGACTCAACAGCCTCTGCTGGCTACACCTTC
clone size: -; J gene: TRBJ2-7; V gene: TRBV28; D gene: -; CDR3 protein: CASSSRNSYEQYF; CDR3 DNA: TGTGCCAGCAGTTCCCGGAACTCCTACGAGCAGTACTTC
clone size: few; J gene: TRBJ1-3; V gene: TRBV9; D gene: -; CDR3 protein: CASSVTGPGNTIYF; CDR3 DNA: TGTGCCAGCAGCGTGACAGGTCCTGGAAACACCATATATTTT
clone size: -; J gene: TRBJ2-5; V gene: TRBV2; D gene: -; CDR3 protein: CASARRAWETQYF; CDR3 DNA: TGTGCCAGCGCGAGGAGGGCCTGGGAGACCCAGTACTTC
clone size: -; J gene: TRBJ2-4; V gene: TRBV6-5; D gene: -; CDR3 protein: CASSYTDKAKNIQYF; CDR3 DNA: TGTGCCAGCAGTTACACTGATAAAGCCAAAAACATTCAGTACTTC
clone size: once; J gene: TRBJ1-1; V gene: TRBV5-6; D gene: -; CDR3 protein: CASSLNTDRFF; CDR3 DNA: TGTGCCAGCAGCTTAAATACCGACCGCTTCTTT
clone size: once; J gene: TRBJ1-1; V gene: TRBV30; D gene: -; CDR3 protein: CAWKSGRNTEAFF; CDR3 DNA: TGTGCCTGGAAATCAGGACGTAACACTGAAGCTTTCTTT
clone size: once; J gene: TRBJ1-4; V gene: TRBV2; D gene: TRBD1; CDR3 protein: CASSDRAQDGEKLFF; CDR3 DNA: TGTGCCAGCTCCGACAGGGCTCAAGACGGGGAAAAACTGTTTTTT
clone size: -; J gene: TRBJ2-7; V gene: TRBV2; D gene: -; CDR3 protein: CASSEVTSPSYEQYF; CDR3 DNA: TGTGCCAGCAGTGAAGTGACCAGCCCCTCCTACGAGCAGTACTTC
clone size: -; J gene: TRBJ2-2; V gene: TRBV6-1; D gene: TRBD2; CDR3 protein: CASISGGSNTGELFF; CDR3 DNA: TGTGCCAGTATTAGCGGGGGGTCAAACACCGGGGAGCTGTTTTTT
clone size: -; J gene: TRBJ2-2; V gene: TRBV7-9; D gene: -; CDR3 protein: CASSFRGQNTGELFF; CDR3 DNA: TGTGCCAGCAGCTTCCGGGGACAGAACACCGGGGAGCTGTTTTTT